This T cell receptor beta chain was sequenced during a study of siplizumab effects on memory and regulatory T cells. Whole-study results and caveats: The diversity of naive T cells seemed greater than that of memory cells, and their alloresponse contribution seemed major. Some alloreactive sequences were traceable to unstimulated CD4+ memory cells, and siplizumab significantly reduced them.

Per-sample assaying covered 10^5 or so TCR templates. Sequencing was performed with immunoSEQ multiplex PCR; in TCRdb, only in-frame clones are kept and a portion is missing. This table holds roughly 82,000 clones, approximately 86% found once. Comments on this clone: What it recognizes is unknown.

Trimming at V came to 5 bases and at J to 0 bases, leaving 4 bases not matched to a gene. Germline CDR1 and CDR2: MNHEY and SVGAGI. This CDR3 comprises 15 residues. The chain carries TRBV6-5 and TRBJ1-5; 7 bases line up with TRBD1. The TCR comes from a human donor in good health. The specimen sequenced was Tregs sorted from blood. CDR3 in DNA: TGTGCCAGCAGTCGACAGGGTTATAGCAATCAGCCCCAGCATTTT. This encodes CASSRQGYSNQPQHF.